The 32 T cell receptor beta chains listed next were all sequenced from one sample in a study of monozygotic twins with inflammatory bowel disease. TCRdb reanalyzed the 5' RACE reads, giving one entry per CDR3 protein sequence and no DNA. There are 200,000 to 250,000 distinct CDR3 sequences in the sample, with 7.5% to 9.5% held by the top ten. Material: blood. These receptors originate from a human donor with ulcerative colitis or Crohn's disease, or a healthy co-twin of an affected twin (not recorded which).

This chain uses TRBV4-2 with TRBJ1-5. CDR1 and CDR2 from the germline V gene are LGHNA and YNFKEQ. CDR3 length: 14 residues. CDR3 in amino acids: CASSQDNGNQPQHF.

The rearrangement uses TRBV20-1 and TRBJ2-5; TCRdb gives TRBD1 as the D gene, but with no DNA this cannot be confirmed. There are 14 residues in the CDR3. Per the germline V gene, CDR1 is DFQATT and CDR2 is SNEGSKA (reference sequence). CDR3 region: CSAPGGRGVETQYF.

The chain uses TRBV4-3 and TRBJ2-1; TCRdb returns TRBD1, unconfirmable since there is no DNA. The CDR3 covers 16 residues. Germline CDR1 reads LGHNA; CDR2 reads YSLEER. CDR3 amino acids: CASSQDRGGGNNEQFF.

The chain combines TRBV11-2 with TRBJ2-5; checking the TCRdb D call of TRBD1 is not possible without DNA. Germline-derived CDR1 and CDR2 are SGHAT and FQNNGV. This CDR3 is 15 amino acids long. CDR3 region: CASSRSDGIQETQYF.

The chain uses TRBV20-1 and TRBJ1-4. The CDR3 is 11 amino acids. CDR1 DFQATT and CDR2 SNEGSKA come from the germline V gene (reference sequence). The CDR3 loop is CSAGMGEKLFF.

This sequence joins TRBV6-5 and TRBJ1-1; the TRBD1 assignment by TCRdb is unverifiable without DNA. CDR1 and CDR2 from the germline V gene are MNHEY and SVGAGI. This CDR3 is built from 16 residues. The CDR3 reads CASSYSNWGLNTEAFF.

The chain links TRBV29-1 to TRBJ2-1. The CDR3 sequence is 16 residues long. Germline CDR1 and CDR2: SQVTM and ANQGSEA. CDR3 sequence: CSVEEGYGSSYNEQFF.

The chain recombines TRBV27 with TRBJ2-2; TCRdb designates TRBD2, a call that cannot be tested without DNA. CDR1 and CDR2 (germline): MNHEY, SMNVEV (reference sequence). This CDR3 region has 20 residues. The CDR3 spells CASSLLAGGPGLANTGELFF.

This sequence joins TRBV12-3 or TRBV12-4 and TRBJ2-2. The CDR3 is 15 amino acids. The CDR3 protein is CASSFRLSNTGELFF.

This CDR3 reads CASSQDGGSYNEQFF. The chain joins TRBV3-1 to TRBJ2-1. In germline, CDR1 is LGHDT, CDR2 YNNKEL (reference sequence). This CDR3 spans 15 amino acids.

The J gene is TRBJ1-1, the V gene TRBV7-9; TCRdb indicates TRBD1, and absent DNA this call remains unverified. In germline, CDR1 is SEHNR, CDR2 FQNEAQ (reference sequence). The CDR3 spans 17 residues. The CDR3 is CASSSGTGLTGNTEAFF.

The chain has TRBV6-1 and TRBJ2-2; the D call of TRBD1 rests on TCRdb alone, since no DNA is present to check it. Germline-derived CDR1 and CDR2 are MNHNS and SASEGT. The CDR3 runs 15 residues. CDR3 loop: CASSLGTGVTGELFF.

The chain has TRBV18 and TRBJ2-5. In germline, CDR1 is KGHSH, CDR2 LQKENI. CDR3 length equals 11 residues. The CDR3 protein is CASSGQETQYF.

This chain uses TRBV12-3 or TRBV12-4 with TRBJ2-7; the TCRdb D gene call, TRBD1, has no DNA to confirm it. The CDR3 extends over 14 amino acids. The CDR3: CASSFFQGSYEQYF.

The chain has TRBV20-1 and TRBJ2-1; TCRdb returns TRBD2, unconfirmable since there is no DNA. Germline V gives CDR1 DFQATT, CDR2 SNEGSKA (reference sequence). This CDR3 is 16 amino acids long. Here the CDR3 reads CSAREISGRKVDEQFF.

J is TRBJ2-7 and V is TRBV27; TCRdb proposes TRBD1, but this gene call is untestable without DNA. CDR1 is MNHEY, CDR2 SMNVEV, per germline (reference sequence). There are 15 residues in the CDR3. The CDR3 reads CASSFDRTGGSEQYF.

The V call is TRBV29-1, the J call TRBJ1-1. The CDR3 extends over 12 amino acids. Germline V lookup: CDR1 SQVTM, CDR2 ANQGSEA. The CDR3 reads CSVDMVNTEAFF.

This chain connects TRBV10-3 to TRBJ2-7; the TCRdb call, TRBD1, lacks DNA for checking. The CDR3 consists of 13 residues. Germline lookup yields CDR1 ENHRY and CDR2 SYGVKD. The CDR3 sequence: CAISEAQGVLGGF.

The rearrangement joins TRBV2 to TRBJ1-2; absent DNA, TCRdb's TRBD1 call cannot be checked. Germline assignment: CDR1 SNHLY and CDR2 FYNNEI. The CDR3 has 13 amino acids. CDR3 residues: CASRSRQTYGYTF. The full variable domain, its missing parts supplied by reference TRBV2 and TRBJ1-2, is EPEVTQTPSHQVTQMGQEVILRCVPISNHLYFYWYRQILGQKVEFLVSFYNNEISEKSEIFDDQFSVERPDGSNFTLKIRSTKLEDSAMYFCASRSRQTYGYTFGSGTRLTVV.

The rearrangement uses TRBV15 and TRBJ2-1; there is no DNA to check the TCRdb D call of TRBD1. This CDR3 has 14 residues. Germline lookup yields CDR1 LNHNV and CDR2 YYDKDF (reference sequence). CDR3 region: CATGPPGGYNEQFF.

This chain uses TRBV5-6 with TRBJ2-1; TCRdb indicates TRBD2, and absent DNA this call remains unverified. CDR3 length equals 12 residues. CDR1 and CDR2 (germline): SGHDT, YYEEEE. The CDR3 is CASSWSSGEQFF.

V and J are TRBV19 and TRBJ1-1; TCRdb proposes TRBD1, but this gene call is untestable without DNA. From germline, CDR1 is LNHDA and CDR2 SQIVND (reference sequence). The CDR3 has 14 amino acids. The CDR3 loop is CASSTQGRHTEAFF.

The chain carries TRBV7-3 and TRBJ2-2. The germline gives CDR1 SGHTA, CDR2 FQGTGA. The CDR3 has 14 amino acids. The CDR3 loop reads CASSLGLNTGELFF.

V usage is TRBV7-9 and J usage is TRBJ1-4; there is no DNA to check the TCRdb D call of TRBD1. Germline V lookup: CDR1 SEHNR, CDR2 FQNEAQ (reference sequence). This CDR3 has 13 residues. CDR3 residues: CASSFLGAEKLFF.

The V and J genes are TRBV7-2 and TRBJ2-7. CDR3 size: 12 residues. CDR1 is SGHTA and CDR2 is FQGNSA in the germline V gene. CDR3 region: CASSFGFYEQYF. The full variable domain, in which reference TRBV7-2 and TRBJ2-7 provide the parts outside the CDR3, is GAGVSQSPSNKVTEKGKDVELRCDPISGHTALYWYRQSLGQGLEFLIYFQGNSAPDKSGLPSDRFSAERTGGSVSTLTIQRTQQEDSAVYLCASSFGFYEQYFGPGTRLTVT.

This CDR3 reads CASSLHRGGYQETQYF. The J gene is TRBJ2-5, the V gene TRBV11-2; TCRdb lists TRBD1, though no DNA is available to test this call. The CDR3 is made up of 16 amino acids. Germline V gene data show CDR1 as SGHAT and CDR2 as FQNNGV.

V is TRBV12-3 or TRBV12-4 and J is TRBJ1-5; the TCRdb call, TRBD1, lacks DNA for checking. The CDR3 is made up of 15 amino acids. The CDR3 spells CASSLADRKNQPQHF.

This chain links TRBV6-2 or TRBV6-3 with TRBJ2-6; TCRdb's D call, TRBD1, is unchecked because there is no DNA. Germline CDR1 and CDR2: MNHEY and SVGEGT. CDR3 length: 18 amino acids. The CDR3 spells CATINRGPGSSGANVLTF.

This chain connects TRBV19 to TRBJ1-1; TCRdb picks TRBD1, but there is no DNA to check that call. Germline lookup yields CDR1 LNHDA and CDR2 SQIVND (reference sequence). CDR3 size: 17 residues. CDR3: CASSMLPGQGTNTEAFF. The full variable domain, in which reference TRBV19 and TRBJ1-1 provide the parts outside the CDR3, is DGGITQSPKYLFRKEGQNVTLSCEQNLNHDAMYWYRQDPGQGLRLIYYSQIVNDFQKGDIAEGYSVSREKKESFPLTVTSAQKNPTAFYLCASSMLPGQGTNTEAFFGQGTRLTVV.

J is TRBJ1-1 and V is TRBV30. The CDR3 length is 13 residues. In germline, CDR1 is GTSNPN, CDR2 SVGIG (reference sequence). CDR3: CAWNTEKGTEAFF. Variable domain in full (rest from reference TRBV30 and TRBJ1-1): SQTIHQWPATLVQPVGSPLSLECTVEGTSNPNLYWYRQAAGRGLQLLFYSVGIGQISSEVPQNLSASRPQDRQFILSSKKLLLSDSGFYLCAWNTEKGTEAFFGQGTRLTVV.

V gene TRBV29-1 combines with J gene TRBJ1-1; TCRdb's D call, TRBD1, is unchecked because there is no DNA. Per germline, CDR1 SQVTM and CDR2 ANQGSEA. This CDR3 contains 17 residues. The CDR3 sequence: CSVEDPWTSLMNTEAFF.

V is TRBV7-7 and J is TRBJ2-5; lacking DNA, the TRBD1 call made by TCRdb goes unchecked. This CDR3 spans 14 amino acids. CDR1 is SSHAT, CDR2 FNYEAQ, per germline (reference sequence). CDR3 loop: CASSPLGPGETQYF.